This entry lists 20 T cell receptor beta chains sequenced from one sample in a study of monozygotic twins with inflammatory bowel disease. Reanalyzing the 5' RACE reads, TCRdb keeps one entry per CDR3 protein, without DNA. This sample contains fewer than 550,000 distinct CDR3 sequences. Sequenced material: blood. These receptors were collected from a human donor with ulcerative colitis or Crohn's disease, or a healthy co-twin of an affected twin (not recorded which).

The V and J genes are TRBV19 and TRBJ1-2; TCRdb outputs TRBD1, but without DNA this stays unchecked. The length of the CDR3 is 13 residues. CDR1 is LNHDA, CDR2 SQIVND, per germline (reference sequence). CDR3 sequence reads: CASSGRGRGGYTF. The variable domain in full, completed from reference TRBV19 and TRBJ1-2, reads DGGITQSPKYLFRKEGQNVTLSCEQNLNHDAMYWYRQDPGQGLRLIYYSQIVNDFQKGDIAEGYSVSREKKESFPLTVTSAQKNPTAFYLCASSGRGRGGYTFGSGTRLTVV.

The V call is TRBV30, the J call TRBJ2-3. This CDR3 comprises 15 residues. Looked up from germline, CDR1 is GTSNPN and CDR2 is SVGIG (reference sequence). This CDR3 is CAWSATWVNTDTQYF.

The chain links TRBV24-1 to TRBJ2-1; no DNA is available, so the TRBD1 call from TCRdb remains unchecked. This CDR3 region has 15 residues. The germline gives CDR1 KGHDR, CDR2 SFDVKD. The CDR3 here is CATSDSRQAYNEQFF.

The V and J genes are TRBV20-1 and TRBJ1-1; TCRdb's D gene call, TRBD1, goes unchecked for lack of DNA. The length of the CDR3 is 14 residues. Germline lookup yields CDR1 DFQATT and CDR2 SNEGSKA (reference sequence). This CDR3 reads CSASGPGYGTEAFF.

V gene TRBV20-1 combines with J gene TRBJ1-6; the D call from TCRdb, TRBD1, cannot be confirmed without DNA. The CDR3 extends over 12 amino acids. Germline CDR1 reads DFQATT; CDR2 reads SNEGSKA (reference sequence). The CDR3 spells CSTRGPNSPLHF.

J is TRBJ2-4 and V is TRBV7-2; TCRdb indicates TRBD1, and absent DNA this call remains unverified. The CDR3 loop spans 16 amino acids. Germline-derived CDR1 and CDR2 are SGHTA and FQGNSA. The CDR3 loop reads CASSPLKVVAKNIQYF.

The gene calls are TRBV6-5 and TRBJ1-1; no DNA is available, so the TRBD1 call from TCRdb remains unchecked. The CDR3 sequence is 15 residues long. Germline-derived CDR1 and CDR2 are MNHEY and SVGAGI. The CDR3 loop reads CASSYQPGAATEAFF.

The chain links TRBV19 to TRBJ2-3; TCRdb's D call, TRBD2, is unchecked because there is no DNA. The CDR3 has 16 residues. CDR1 LNHDA and CDR2 SQIVND come from the germline V gene (reference sequence). CDR3 sequence: CASSTSSTSATDTQYF.

The chain links TRBV28 to TRBJ2-2; TCRdb's D call, TRBD1, is unchecked because there is no DNA. CDR3 length: 16 amino acids. Per the germline V gene, CDR1 is MDHEN and CDR2 is SYDVKM. CDR3 loop: CASRLPGTGGAGELFF.

The chain combines TRBV3-1 with TRBJ2-1; TCRdb gives TRBD1 as the D gene, but with no DNA this cannot be confirmed. The CDR3 extends over 15 amino acids. The germline gives CDR1 LGHDT, CDR2 YNNKEL (reference sequence). The CDR3 region is CASSQGTGMYNEQFF.

This chain connects TRBV24-1 to TRBJ2-7. Germline V lookup: CDR1 KGHDR, CDR2 SFDVKD. The CDR3 sequence is 13 residues long. The chain's CDR3 is CATSDSRRYEQYF.

The CDR3 spells CASSLMGDIQYF. This chain connects TRBV7-2 to TRBJ2-4. The CDR3 sequence is 12 residues long. Germline-derived CDR1 and CDR2 are SGHTA and FQGNSA.

V gene TRBV6-1 combines with J gene TRBJ1-3. CDR3 length equals 15 residues. Germline V gene sequence: CDR1 MNHNS, CDR2 SASEGT. The CDR3 loop reads CASTQAPLSGNTIYF.

The rearrangement joins TRBV5-1 to TRBJ1-1; TCRdb names TRBD1, which stays unverified in the absence of DNA. Looked up from germline, CDR1 is SGHRS and CDR2 is YFSETQ. This CDR3 has 15 residues. The CDR3 protein is CASSLEPRDGTEAFF.

The chain joins TRBV5-4 to TRBJ2-2. The CDR3 contains 13 residues. CDR1 is SGHNT, CDR2 YYREEE, per germline (reference sequence). The CDR3 loop is CASSQQRGGELFF. The full variable domain, rest sourced from reference TRBV5-4 and TRBJ2-2, is ETGVTQSPTHLIKTRGQQVTLRCSSQSGHNTVSWYQQALGQGPQFIFQYYREEENGRGNFPPRFSGLQFPNYSSELNVNALELDDSALYLCASSQQRGGELFFGEGSRLTVL.

The chain couples TRBV11-2 to TRBJ1-4. From germline, CDR1 is SGHAT and CDR2 FQNNGV. The CDR3 runs to 16 residues. The CDR3 loop is CASSLDSLAGRGKLFF.

The chain combines TRBV9 with TRBJ1-1; the TRBD1 assignment by TCRdb is unverifiable without DNA. The CDR3 is 16 amino acids. The germline V gene encodes CDR1 SGDLS and CDR2 YYNGEE. CDR3 residues: CASSGGAGYLNTEAFF.

The V gene is TRBV14, the J gene TRBJ2-1. From germline, CDR1 is SGHDN and CDR2 FVKESK. The CDR3 totals 11 residues. CDR3 sequence reads: CASSQSYEQFF.

The chain links TRBV13 to TRBJ2-7. The CDR3 is 13 residues long. Germline CDR1 PRHDT, CDR2 FYEKMQ (reference sequence). CDR3 protein: CASSPRGRDEQYF.

The J gene is TRBJ1-1, the V gene TRBV12-3 or TRBV12-4; TCRdb's D call of TRBD1 is untestable without DNA. This CDR3 contains 13 residues. The CDR3 sequence is CASSTTGYTEAFF.